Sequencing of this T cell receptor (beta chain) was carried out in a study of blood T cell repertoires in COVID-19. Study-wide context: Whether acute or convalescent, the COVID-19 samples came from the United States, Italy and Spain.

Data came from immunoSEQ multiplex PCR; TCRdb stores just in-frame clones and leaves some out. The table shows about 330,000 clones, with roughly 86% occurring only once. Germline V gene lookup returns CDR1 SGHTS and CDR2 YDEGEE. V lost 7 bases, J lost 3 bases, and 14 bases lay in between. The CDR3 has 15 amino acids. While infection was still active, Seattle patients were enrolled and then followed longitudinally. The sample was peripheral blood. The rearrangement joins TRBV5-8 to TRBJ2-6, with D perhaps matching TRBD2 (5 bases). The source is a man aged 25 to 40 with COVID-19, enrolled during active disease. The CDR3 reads CASPAARGGANVLTF. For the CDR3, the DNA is TGTGCCAGCCCGGCGGCACGGGGTGGGGCCAACGTCCTGACTTTC.